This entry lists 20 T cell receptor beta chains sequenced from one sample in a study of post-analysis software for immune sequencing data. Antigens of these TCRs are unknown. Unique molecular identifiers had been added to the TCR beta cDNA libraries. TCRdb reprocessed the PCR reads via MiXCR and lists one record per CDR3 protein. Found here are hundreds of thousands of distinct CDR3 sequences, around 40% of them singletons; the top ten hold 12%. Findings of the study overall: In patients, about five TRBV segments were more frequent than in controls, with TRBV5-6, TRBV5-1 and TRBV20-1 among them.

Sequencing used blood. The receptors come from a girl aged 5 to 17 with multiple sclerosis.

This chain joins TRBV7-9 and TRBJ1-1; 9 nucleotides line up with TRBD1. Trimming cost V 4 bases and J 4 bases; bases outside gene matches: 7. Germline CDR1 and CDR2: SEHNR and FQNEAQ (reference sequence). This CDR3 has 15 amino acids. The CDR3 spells CASSSYGQGRTEAFF. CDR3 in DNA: TGTGCCAGCAGCTCTTACGGACAGGGGCGCACTGAAGCTTTCTTT. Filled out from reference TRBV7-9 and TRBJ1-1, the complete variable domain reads DTGVSQNPRHKITKRGQNVTFRCDPISEHNRLYWYRQTLGQGPEFLTYFQNEAQLEKSRLLSDRFSAERPKGSFSTLEIQRTEQGDSAMYLCASSSYGQGRTEAFFGQGTRLTVV.

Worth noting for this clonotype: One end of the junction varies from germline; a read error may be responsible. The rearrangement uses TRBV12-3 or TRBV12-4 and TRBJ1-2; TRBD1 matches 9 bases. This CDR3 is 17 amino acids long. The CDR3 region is CARSLRHTGGDNYGYTF. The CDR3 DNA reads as TGTGCCCGCAGTCTCAGACATACAGGGGGCGATAACTATGGCTACACCTTC.

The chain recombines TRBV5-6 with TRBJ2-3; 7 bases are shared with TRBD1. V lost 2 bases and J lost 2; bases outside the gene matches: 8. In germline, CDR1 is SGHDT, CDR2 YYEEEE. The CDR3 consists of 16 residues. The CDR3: CASSLYRGLDTDTQYF. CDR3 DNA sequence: TGTGCCAGCAGCTTATACAGGGGATTGGACACAGATACGCAGTATTTT.

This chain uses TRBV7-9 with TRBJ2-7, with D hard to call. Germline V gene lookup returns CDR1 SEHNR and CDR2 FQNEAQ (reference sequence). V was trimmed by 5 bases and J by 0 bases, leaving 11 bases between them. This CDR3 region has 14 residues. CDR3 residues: CASSDIDGSYEQYF. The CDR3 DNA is TGTGCCAGCAGCGATATCGACGGCTCCTACGAGCAGTACTTC.

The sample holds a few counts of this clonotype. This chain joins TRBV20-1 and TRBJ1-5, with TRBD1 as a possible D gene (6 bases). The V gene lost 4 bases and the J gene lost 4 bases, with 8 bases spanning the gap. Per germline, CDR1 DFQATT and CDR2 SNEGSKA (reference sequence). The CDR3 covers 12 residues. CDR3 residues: CSATDSNQPQHF. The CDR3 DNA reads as TGCAGTGCTACGGACAGTAATCAGCCCCAGCATTTT.

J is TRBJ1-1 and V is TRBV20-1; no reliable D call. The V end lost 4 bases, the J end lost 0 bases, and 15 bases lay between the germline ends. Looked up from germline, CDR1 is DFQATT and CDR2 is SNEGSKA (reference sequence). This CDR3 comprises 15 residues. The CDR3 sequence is CSATFWRDVNTEAFF. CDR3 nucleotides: TGCAGTGCTACATTTTGGAGGGATGTGAACACTGAAGCTTTCTTT.

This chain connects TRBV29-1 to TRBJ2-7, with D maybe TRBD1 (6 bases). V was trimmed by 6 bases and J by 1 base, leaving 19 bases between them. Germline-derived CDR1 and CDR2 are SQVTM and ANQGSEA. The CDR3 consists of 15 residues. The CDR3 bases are TGCAGCGTCCGGGACAAGGGGGTCCTTTCCTACGAGCAGTACTTC. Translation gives CSVRDKGVLSYEQYF.

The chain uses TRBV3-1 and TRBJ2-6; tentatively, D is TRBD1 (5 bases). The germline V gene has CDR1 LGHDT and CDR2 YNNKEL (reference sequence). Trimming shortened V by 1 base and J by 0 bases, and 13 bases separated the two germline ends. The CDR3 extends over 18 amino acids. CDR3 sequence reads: CASSQGTPLSSGANVLTF. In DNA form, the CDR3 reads TGTGCCAGCAGCCAAGGGACACCGCTCAGCTCTGGGGCCAACGTCCTGACTTTC.

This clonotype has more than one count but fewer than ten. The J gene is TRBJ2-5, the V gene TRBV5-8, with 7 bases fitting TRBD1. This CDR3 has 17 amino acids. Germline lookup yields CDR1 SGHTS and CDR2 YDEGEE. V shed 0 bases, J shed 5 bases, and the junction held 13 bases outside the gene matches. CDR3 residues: CASSLAKGGAGWETQYF. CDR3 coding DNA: TGTGCCAGCAGCTTGGCCAAAGGGGGCGCTGGATGGGAGACCCAGTACTTC.

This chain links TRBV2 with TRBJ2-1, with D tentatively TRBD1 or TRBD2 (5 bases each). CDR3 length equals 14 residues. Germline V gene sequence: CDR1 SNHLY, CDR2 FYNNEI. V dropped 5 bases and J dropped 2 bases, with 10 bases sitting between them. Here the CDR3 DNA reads TGTGCCAGCAGTAAGGGACCCCCCTACAATGAGCAGTTCTTC. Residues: CASSKGPPYNEQFF.

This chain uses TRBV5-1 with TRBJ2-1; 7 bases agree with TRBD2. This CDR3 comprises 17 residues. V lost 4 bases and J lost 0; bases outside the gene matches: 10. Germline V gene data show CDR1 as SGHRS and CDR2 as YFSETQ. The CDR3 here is CASSPSGTTSSYNEQFF. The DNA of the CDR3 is TGCGCCAGCAGCCCTTCCGGGACTACAAGCTCCTACAATGAGCAGTTCTTC. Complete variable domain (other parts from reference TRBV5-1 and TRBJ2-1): KAGVTQTPRYLIKTRGQQVTLSCSPISGHRSVSWYQQTPGQGLQFLFEYFSETQRNKGNFPGRFSGRQFSNSRSEMNVSTLELGDSALYLCASSPSGTTSSYNEQFFGPGTRLTVL.

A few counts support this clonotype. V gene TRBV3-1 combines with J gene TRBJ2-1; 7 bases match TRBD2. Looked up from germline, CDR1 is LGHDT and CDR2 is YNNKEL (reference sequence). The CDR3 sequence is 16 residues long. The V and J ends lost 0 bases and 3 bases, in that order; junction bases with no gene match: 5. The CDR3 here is CASSQESGIGYNEQFF. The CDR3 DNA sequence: TGTGCCAGCAGCCAAGAAAGCGGGATAGGCTACAATGAGCAGTTCTTC.

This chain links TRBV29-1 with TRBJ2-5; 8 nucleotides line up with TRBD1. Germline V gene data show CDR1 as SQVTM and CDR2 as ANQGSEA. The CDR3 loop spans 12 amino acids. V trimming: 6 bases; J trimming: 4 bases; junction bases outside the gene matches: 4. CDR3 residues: CSVADRGETQYF. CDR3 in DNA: TGCAGCGTAGCCGACAGGGGAGAGACCCAGTACTTC.

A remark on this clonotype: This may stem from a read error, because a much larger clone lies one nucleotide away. The CDR3 DNA reads TGCAGTGCTCGTACAGGGTATGGCCACACCTTC. Translation gives CSARTGYGHTF. This chain uses TRBV20-1 with TRBJ1-2, with D possibly TRBD1 on 6 matching bases. Germline values: CDR1 DFQATT, CDR2 SNEGSKA (reference sequence). This CDR3 is 11 amino acids long.

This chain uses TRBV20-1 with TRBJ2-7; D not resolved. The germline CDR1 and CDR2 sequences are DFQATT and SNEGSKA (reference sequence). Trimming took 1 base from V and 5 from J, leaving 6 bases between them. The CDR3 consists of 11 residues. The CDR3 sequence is CSARVGHEQYF. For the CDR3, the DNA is TGCAGTGCTAGAGTAGGTCACGAGCAGTACTTC.

CDR3: CASSLLLFGGYNEQFF. In nucleotides, the CDR3 is TGTGCCAGCAGCTTATTGCTCTTTGGGGGTTACAATGAGCAGTTCTTC. This rearrangement joins TRBV13 to TRBJ2-1; perhaps D is TRBD1 or TRBD2 (5 bases each). Between the trimmed V and J ends, which lost 2 bases and 4 bases, there was a span of 15 bases. The CDR3 contains 16 residues. CDR1 and CDR2 from the germline V gene are PRHDT and FYEKMQ (reference sequence).

The CDR3 region is CASSPFGGGHNEQFF. In DNA form, the CDR3 reads TGTGCCAGCAGCCCCTTTGGGGGAGGTCACAATGAGCAGTTCTTC. The chain links TRBV7-9 to TRBJ2-1; tentative D call: TRBD2 (6 bases). CDR3 size: 15 residues. Germline V lookup: CDR1 SEHNR, CDR2 FQNEAQ (reference sequence). Trimming left V 5 bases short and J 5 bases short, with 16 bases between.

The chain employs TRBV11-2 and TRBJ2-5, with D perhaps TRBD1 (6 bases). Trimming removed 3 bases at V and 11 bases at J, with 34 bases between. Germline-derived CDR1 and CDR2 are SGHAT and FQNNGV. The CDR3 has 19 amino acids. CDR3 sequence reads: CASSFSFDRLHSFRNEQYF. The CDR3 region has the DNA TGTGCCAGCAGCTTCTCATTCGACAGGTTGCATAGTTTTCGCAATGAGCAGTACTTC.

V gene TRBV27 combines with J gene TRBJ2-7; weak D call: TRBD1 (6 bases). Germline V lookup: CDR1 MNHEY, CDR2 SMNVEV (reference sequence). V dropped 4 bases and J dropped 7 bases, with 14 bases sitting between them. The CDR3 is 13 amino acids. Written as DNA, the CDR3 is TGTGCCAGCAGTTCTCTCAGGGGATGGGAGCAGTACTTC. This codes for CASSSLRGWEQYF.

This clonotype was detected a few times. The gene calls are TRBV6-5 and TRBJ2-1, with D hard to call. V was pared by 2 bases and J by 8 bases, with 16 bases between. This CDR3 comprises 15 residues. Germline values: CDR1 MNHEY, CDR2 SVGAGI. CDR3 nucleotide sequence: TGTGCCAGCAGTTACGGCGATGGGCGATCCGATGAGCAGTTCTTC. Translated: CASSYGDGRSDEQFF.